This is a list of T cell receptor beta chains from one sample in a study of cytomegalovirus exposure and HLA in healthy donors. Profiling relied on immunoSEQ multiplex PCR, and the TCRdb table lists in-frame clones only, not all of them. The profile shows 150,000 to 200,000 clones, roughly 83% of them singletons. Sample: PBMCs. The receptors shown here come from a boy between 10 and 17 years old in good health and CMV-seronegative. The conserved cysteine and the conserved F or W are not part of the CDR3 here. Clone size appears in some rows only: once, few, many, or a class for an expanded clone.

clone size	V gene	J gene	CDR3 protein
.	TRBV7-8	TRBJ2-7	ASSLALGRSRGNEQY
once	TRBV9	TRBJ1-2	ASSVAQGNYGYT
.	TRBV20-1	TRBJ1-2	SASPSYGYT
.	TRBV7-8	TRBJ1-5	ASSLGGQANQPQH
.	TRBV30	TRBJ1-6	AGNNIQGVNSPLH
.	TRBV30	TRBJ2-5	AWSGVPETQY
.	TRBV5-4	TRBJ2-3	ASSKGLAGNTDTQY
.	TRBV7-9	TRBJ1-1	ASGQGAENTEAF
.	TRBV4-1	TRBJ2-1	ASSQSLLTGGGTYNEQF
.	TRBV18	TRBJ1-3	ASSRQAPPGNTIY
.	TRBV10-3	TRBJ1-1	AISGQVNTEAF
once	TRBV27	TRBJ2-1	ASSSGGRGQF
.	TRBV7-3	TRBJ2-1	ASSLLWGPRNEQF
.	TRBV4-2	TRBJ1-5	ASSQIRFRQPQH
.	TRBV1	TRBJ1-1	TSSHLTGQNTEAF
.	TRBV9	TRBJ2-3	ASSVEASLSTDTQY
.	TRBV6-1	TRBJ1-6	ASSQGADNSPLH
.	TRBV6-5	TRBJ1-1	ASSYGENTEAF
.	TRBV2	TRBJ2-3	ASRGLAGSTDTQY
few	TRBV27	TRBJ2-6	ASSREVQSGANVLT
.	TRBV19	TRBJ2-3	ASSIGLTRDTQY
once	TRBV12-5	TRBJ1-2	ASGLAPDRVDYGYT
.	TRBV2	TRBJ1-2	ASSRDTVSYT
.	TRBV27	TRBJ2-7	ASSLLAANYEQY
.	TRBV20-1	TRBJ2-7	SAGTDYEQY
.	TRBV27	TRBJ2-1	ASSWGARGGYNEQF
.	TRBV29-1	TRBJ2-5	SVRQVQKTQY
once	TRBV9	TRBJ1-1	ASTGDWDTEAF
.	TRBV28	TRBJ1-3	ASSDRVSGNTIY
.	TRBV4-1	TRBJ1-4	ASSRKQGDKEKLF
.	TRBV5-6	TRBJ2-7	ASSLRGQGSYEQY
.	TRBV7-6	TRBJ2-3	ASSLVPSGGSSTDTQY
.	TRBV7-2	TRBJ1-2	ASSHGTANYGYT
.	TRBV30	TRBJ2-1	AWSDTGTQYNEQF
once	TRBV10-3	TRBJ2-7	AISGQGNYEQY